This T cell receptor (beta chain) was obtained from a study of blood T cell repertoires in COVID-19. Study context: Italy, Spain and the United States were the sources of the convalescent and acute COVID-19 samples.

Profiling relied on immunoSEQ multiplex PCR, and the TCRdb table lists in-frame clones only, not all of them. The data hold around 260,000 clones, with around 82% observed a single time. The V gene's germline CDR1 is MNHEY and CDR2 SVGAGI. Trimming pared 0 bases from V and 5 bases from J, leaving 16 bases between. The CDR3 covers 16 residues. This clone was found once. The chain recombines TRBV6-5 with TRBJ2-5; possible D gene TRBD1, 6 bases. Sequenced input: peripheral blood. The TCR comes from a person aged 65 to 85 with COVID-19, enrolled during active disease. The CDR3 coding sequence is TGTGCCAGCAGTTACTCGATTCAGGGGTGGTCGGAGACCCAGTACTTC. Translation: CASSYSIQGWSETQYF.